This T cell receptor beta chain is drawn from a study of blood T cell repertoires in COVID-19. Overall study context: Sites in the United States, Italy and Spain provided acute and convalescent COVID-19 samples. The cDNA or gDNA used as material had been derived from T cells, B-cell-depleted T cells, or PBMCs.

In the original workflow: Nucleated cell counts were estimated from reference gene primer amplification. Only in-frame clones appear in the TCRdb table, and some are missing; sequencing was by immunoSEQ multiplex PCR. Clonal size and the V and J genes are those of that table, whereas D and trimming came from the DNA. The sample has 85,000 to 90,000 clones, 80% to 90% seen once. The CDR3 length is 15 residues. Germline V gene sequence: CDR1 MNHEY, CDR2 SVGAGI. Sequencing was done on a sample of peripheral blood. The V and J genes are TRBV6-5 and TRBJ1-1; no clear D. The sequence was obtained from a man older than 75 with active or convalescent COVID-19. CDR3 sequence: CAHSRDGTANTEAFF. The DNA for the CDR3 is TGTGCTCATAGCCGGGATGGCACCGCGAACACTGAAGCTTTCTTT.